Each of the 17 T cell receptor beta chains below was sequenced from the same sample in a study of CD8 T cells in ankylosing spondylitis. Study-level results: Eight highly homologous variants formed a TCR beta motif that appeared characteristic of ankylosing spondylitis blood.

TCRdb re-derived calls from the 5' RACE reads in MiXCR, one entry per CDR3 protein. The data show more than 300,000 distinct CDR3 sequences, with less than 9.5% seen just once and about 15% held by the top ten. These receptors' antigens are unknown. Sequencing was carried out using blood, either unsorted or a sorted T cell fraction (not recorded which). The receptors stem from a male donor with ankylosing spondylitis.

Here the CDR3 reads CATRAGGERGSHQPQHF. The CDR3 DNA follows: TGTGCCACCCGCGCGGGCGGCGAAAGGGGGAGTCATCAGCCCCAGCATTTT. The chain uses TRBV24-1 and TRBJ1-5; tentative D call: TRBD1 (6 bases). CDR3 length: 17 residues. Per germline, CDR1 KGHDR and CDR2 SFDVKD. Trimming removed 9 bases from V and 5 bases from J, with 25 bases in between.

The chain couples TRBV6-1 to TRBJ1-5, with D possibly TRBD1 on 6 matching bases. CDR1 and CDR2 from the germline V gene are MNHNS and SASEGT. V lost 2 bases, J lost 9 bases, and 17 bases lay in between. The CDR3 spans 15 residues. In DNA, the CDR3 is TGTGCCAGCAGTGAACTCCGGGACATTGGTAGGCCCCAGCATTTT. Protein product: CASSELRDIGRPQHF.

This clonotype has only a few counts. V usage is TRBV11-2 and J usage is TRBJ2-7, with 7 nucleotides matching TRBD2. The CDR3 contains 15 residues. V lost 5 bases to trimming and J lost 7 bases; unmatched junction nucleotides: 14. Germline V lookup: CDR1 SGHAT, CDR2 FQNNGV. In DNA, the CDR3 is TGTGCCAGCAGCCCCCGGAGGGAGGGAGTGGGTGAGCAGTACTTC. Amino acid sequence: CASSPRREGVGEQYF.

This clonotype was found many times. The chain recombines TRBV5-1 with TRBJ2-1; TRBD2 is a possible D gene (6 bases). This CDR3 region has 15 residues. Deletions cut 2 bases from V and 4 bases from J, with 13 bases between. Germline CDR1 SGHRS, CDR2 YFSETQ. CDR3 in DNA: TGCGCCAGCAGCTTAGCCGGGAGAGTTTACAATGAGCAGTTCTTC. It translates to CASSLAGRVYNEQFF.

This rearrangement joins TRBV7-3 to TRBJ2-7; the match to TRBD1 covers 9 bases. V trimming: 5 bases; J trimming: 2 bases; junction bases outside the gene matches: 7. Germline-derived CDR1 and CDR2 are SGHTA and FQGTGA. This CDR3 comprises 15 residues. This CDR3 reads CASSARQGVTYEQYF. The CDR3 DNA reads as TGTGCCAGCAGCGCTCGACAGGGGGTAACCTACGAGCAGTACTTC.

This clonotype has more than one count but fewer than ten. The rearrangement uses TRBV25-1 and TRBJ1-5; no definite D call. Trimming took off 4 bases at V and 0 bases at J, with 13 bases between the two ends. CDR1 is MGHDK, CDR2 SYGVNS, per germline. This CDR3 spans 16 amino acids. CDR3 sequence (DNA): TGTGCCAGCAGTGGGGCCGCCGGCTATAGCAATCAGCCCCAGCATTTT. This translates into CASSGAAGYSNQPQHF.

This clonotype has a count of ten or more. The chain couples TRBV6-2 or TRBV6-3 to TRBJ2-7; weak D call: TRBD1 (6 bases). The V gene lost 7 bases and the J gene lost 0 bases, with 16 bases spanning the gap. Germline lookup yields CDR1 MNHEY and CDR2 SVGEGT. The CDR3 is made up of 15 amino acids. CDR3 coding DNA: TGTGCCAGCAACCCATCAGGGGAGAGCTCCTACGAGCAGTACTTC. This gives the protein CASNPSGESSYEQYF.

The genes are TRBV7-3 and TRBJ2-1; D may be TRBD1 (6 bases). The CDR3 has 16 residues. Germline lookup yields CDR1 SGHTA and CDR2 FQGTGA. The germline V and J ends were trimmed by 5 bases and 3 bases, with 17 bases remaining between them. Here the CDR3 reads CASSQTGQQIYNEQFF. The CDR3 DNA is TGTGCCAGCAGCCAGACAGGTCAACAAATCTACAATGAGCAGTTCTTC.

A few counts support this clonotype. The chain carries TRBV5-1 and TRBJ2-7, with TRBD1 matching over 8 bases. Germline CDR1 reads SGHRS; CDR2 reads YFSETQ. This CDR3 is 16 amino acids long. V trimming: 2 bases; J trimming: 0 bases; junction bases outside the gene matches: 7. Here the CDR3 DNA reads TGCGCCAGCAGCTTAGGACAGGGAATCAGCTCCTACGAGCAGTACTTC. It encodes CASSLGQGISSYEQYF.

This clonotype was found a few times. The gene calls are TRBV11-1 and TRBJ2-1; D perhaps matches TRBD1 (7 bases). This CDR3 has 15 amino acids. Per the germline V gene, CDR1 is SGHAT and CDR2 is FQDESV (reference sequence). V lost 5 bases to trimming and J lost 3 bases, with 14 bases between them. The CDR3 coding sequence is TGTGCCAGCAGCGGAGGGGGCGACCACTACAATGAGCAGTTCTTC. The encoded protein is CASSGGGDHYNEQFF.

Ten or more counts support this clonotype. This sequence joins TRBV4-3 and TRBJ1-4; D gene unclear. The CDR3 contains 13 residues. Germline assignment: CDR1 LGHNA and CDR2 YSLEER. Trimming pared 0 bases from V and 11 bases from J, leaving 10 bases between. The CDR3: CASSQDIGEKLFF. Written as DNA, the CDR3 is TGCGCCAGCAGCCAAGATATTGGGGAGAAACTGTTTTTT.

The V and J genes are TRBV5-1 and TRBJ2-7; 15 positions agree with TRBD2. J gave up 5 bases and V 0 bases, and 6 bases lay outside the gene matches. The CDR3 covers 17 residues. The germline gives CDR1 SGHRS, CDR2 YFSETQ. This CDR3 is CASSLGTSGRVLHEQYF. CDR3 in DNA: TGCGCCAGCAGCTTGGGGACTAGCGGGAGGGTTCTTCACGAGCAGTACTTC.

In DNA, the CDR3 is TGTGCCAGCAGCGAGATAGTCAAGAACACTGAAGCTTTCTTT. Its translation is CASSEIVKNTEAFF. The V gene is TRBV6-1, the J gene TRBJ1-1; D is unclear. The CDR3 covers 14 residues. Germline V CDR1 and CDR2: MNHNS, SASEGT. V lost 6 bases to trimming and J lost 1 base, with 12 bases between them.

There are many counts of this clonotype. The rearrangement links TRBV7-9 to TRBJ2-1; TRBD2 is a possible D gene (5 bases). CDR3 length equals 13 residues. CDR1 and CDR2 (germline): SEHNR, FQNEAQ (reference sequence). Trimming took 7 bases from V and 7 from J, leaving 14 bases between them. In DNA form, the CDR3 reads TGTGCCAGCAAGATGCAGTCGGGGAATGAGCAGTTCTTC. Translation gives CASKMQSGNEQFF.

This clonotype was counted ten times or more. The DNA of the CDR3 is TGTGCCATCAGACCGGGACCAAGGGAGGAGACCCAGTACTTC. The encoded protein is CAIRPGPREETQYF. The chain employs TRBV10-3 and TRBJ2-5; D might be TRBD1 or TRBD2, each matching 5 bases. With 6 bases removed from V and 5 bases from J, the gap between germline ends came to 16 bases. Per the germline V gene, CDR1 is ENHRY and CDR2 is SYGVKD. CDR3 length: 14 residues.

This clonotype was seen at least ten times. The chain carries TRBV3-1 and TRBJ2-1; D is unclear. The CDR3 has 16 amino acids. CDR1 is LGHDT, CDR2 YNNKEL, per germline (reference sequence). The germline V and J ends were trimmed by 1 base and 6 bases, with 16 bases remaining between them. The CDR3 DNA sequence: TGTGCCAGCAGCCAAGTTCCGGACCTCCTTGGCAATGAGCAGTTCTTC. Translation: CASSQVPDLLGNEQFF.

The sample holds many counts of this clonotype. CDR3 coding DNA: TGTGCCAGCAGCTTCGTGCCGACAGATACGCAGTATTTT. Protein: CASSFVPTDTQYF. The V and J genes are TRBV11-2 and TRBJ2-3; D call uncertain. CDR1 and CDR2 (germline): SGHAT, FQNNGV. CDR3 size: 13 residues. Trimming pared 3 bases from V and 3 bases from J, leaving 7 bases between.